A selection of T cell receptor beta chains follows, all from one sample in a study of siplizumab effects on memory and regulatory T cells. Clones were read by immunoSEQ multiplex PCR, and TCRdb kept only the in-frame ones, dropping some. Here the sample spans about 110,000 clones, roughly 90% being singletons. Material for sequencing was CD4+ T cells sorted from blood. The receptors originated from a human donor in good health. Both conserved end residues are part of each CDR3.

v_call: TRBV6-1
cdr3_aa: CASSALGVDTEAFF

v_call: TRBV4-1
cdr3_aa: CASSQDPSGTIGNTIYF

v_call: TRBV7-8
cdr3_aa: CASSPGQRNTIYF

v_call: TRBV21-1
cdr3_aa: CASSGILSYEQYF

v_call: TRBV19
cdr3_aa: CASSRGQGDEAFF

v_call: TRBV11-1
cdr3_aa: CASSLVTGAQQETQYF

v_call: TRBV4-1
cdr3_aa: CASSQERRGPVYNEQFF

v_call: TRBV7-2
cdr3_aa: CASSLDGTGGYEQYF

v_call: TRBV11-3
cdr3_aa: CASSRGGTEAFF

v_call: TRBV9
cdr3_aa: CASSVGVVGTSTDTQYF

v_call: TRBV30
cdr3_aa: CAFVGGTVSVNFYGYTF

v_call: TRBV7-9
cdr3_aa: CASTLTRPNEKLFF

v_call: TRBV19
cdr3_aa: CASSIQGAGEQFF

v_call: TRBV5-4
cdr3_aa: CASSSNQGGYEQYF

v_call: TRBV4-1
cdr3_aa: CASSQEGTGLRETQYF

v_call: TRBV5-1
cdr3_aa: CASSHPRGNTGELFF

v_call: TRBV5-1
cdr3_aa: CASSGTGRETQYF

v_call: TRBV5-4
cdr3_aa: CASSSGGTGGRYYTF

v_call: TRBV2
cdr3_aa: CASSEQPPGTDTQYF

v_call: TRBV9
cdr3_aa: CASSVDRLWGYTF

v_call: TRBV6-4
cdr3_aa: CASSPFPRLEGHGYTF

v_call: TRBV5-1
cdr3_aa: CASSRDQGRADNSPLHF

v_call: TRBV5-6
cdr3_aa: CASAGTGGVGGPSSAFF

v_call: TRBV5-1
cdr3_aa: CASSLDHEQYF